This T cell receptor (beta chain) stems from a study of blood T cells in healthy people across ages. CDR1 and CDR2 from the germline V gene are SQVTM and ANQGSEA. The CDR3 consists of 13 residues. Regarding the study as a whole: Older age coincided with a roughly linear decline in TCR beta diversity per million T cells.

A sample-barcoded 5' primer and a J-beta primer mix were used in a second PCR of about 7 to 12 cycles. TCRdb reprocessed the 5' RACE reads via MiXCR and lists one record per CDR3 protein. The table has roughly 800,000 distinct CDR3 sequences, about 25% seen once; the top ten hold 8% to 10%. The table lists this clonotype with a few counts. Its antigen is currently unknown. A further study also used this sample, focusing on T cells of mothers and their children. That source reports: Three healthy Caucasian mothers and their six children were the donors. Every mother supplied over 9.5 million TCR beta CDR3 reads and every child a few million. Compared with unrelated pairs, related mother-child pairs had slightly higher, non-significant overlap.

Sequencing was carried out using blood. This clonotype was sampled from a boy aged 5-17 years in good health. This rearrangement joins TRBV29-1 to TRBJ2-1, with D possibly being TRBD2 (5 bases). The J call may be in error: the DNA end matches TRBJ2-7 better. The CDR3 region has the DNA TGCAGCGTTGAAACAGACTACACCTACGAGCAGTACTTC. Translated: CSVETDYTYEQYF.